Listed here are 5 T cell receptor beta chains from one sample, sequenced in a study of blood T cells in healthy people across ages. PCR was performed a second time for roughly 6 to 12 cycles using a sample-barcoded 5' primer and a J-beta primer mix. TCRdb itself ran the 5' RACE reads through MiXCR, one entry per CDR3 protein. This table holds over 1,500,000 distinct CDR3 sequences, roughly 43% found once. The material sequenced was blood. The source of these receptors is a human donor in good health.

The DNA of the CDR3 is TGCAGTGCTAGAGAGAACTGGGACTATGGCTACACCTTC. This encodes CSARENWDYGYTF. The rearrangement uses TRBV20-1 and TRBJ1-2; D gene ambiguous. Germline CDR1 is DFQATT and CDR2 is SNEGSKA (reference sequence). The CDR3 is 13 amino acids. V was trimmed by 0 bases and J by 3 bases, leaving 8 bases between them.

CDR3: CSATRGDTGELFF. The CDR3 bases are TGCAGTGCTACCAGGGGAGATACCGGGGAGCTGTTTTTT. The V gene is TRBV20-1, the J gene TRBJ2-2; D perhaps matches TRBD1 (6 bases). The CDR3 covers 13 residues. The germline V and J ends were trimmed by 4 bases and 5 bases, with 11 bases remaining between them. From germline, CDR1 is DFQATT and CDR2 SNEGSKA (reference sequence).

The chain carries TRBV13 and TRBJ2-7, with D uncertain. The CDR3 has 16 residues. V was cut by 0 bases and J by 4 bases, with 16 bases left in between. Germline V CDR1 and CDR2: PRHDT, FYEKMQ (reference sequence). The CDR3 spells CASSLGASFSTYEQYF. DNA of the CDR3: TGTGCCAGCAGCTTAGGGGCCTCATTTTCTACATACGAGCAGTACTTC. The entire variable domain, with the rest obtained from reference TRBV13 and TRBJ2-7, is as follows: AAGVIQSPRHLIKEKRETATLKCYPIPRHDTVYWYQQGPGQDPQFLISFYEKMQSDKGSIPDRFSAQQFSDYHSELNMSSLELGDSALYFCASSLGASFSTYEQYFGPGTRLTVT.

This chain uses TRBV24-1 with TRBJ2-1, with D unresolved. The germline V gene encodes CDR1 KGHDR and CDR2 SFDVKD. The CDR3 has 14 residues. V shed 9 bases and J shed 4 bases, with 15 bases lying between them. CDR3 region: CATYRANPYNEQFF. DNA of the CDR3: TGTGCCACCTACCGGGCTAATCCTTACAATGAGCAGTTCTTC.

The rearrangement links TRBV25-1 to TRBJ2-3; no firm D call. The V end was cut by 8 bases, the J end by 3 bases, with 3 bases between. The CDR3 consists of 10 residues. Germline assignment: CDR1 MGHDK and CDR2 SYGVNS. The CDR3, as DNA: TGTGCCAGCGAGACAGATACGCAGTATTTT. Protein: CASETDTQYF.